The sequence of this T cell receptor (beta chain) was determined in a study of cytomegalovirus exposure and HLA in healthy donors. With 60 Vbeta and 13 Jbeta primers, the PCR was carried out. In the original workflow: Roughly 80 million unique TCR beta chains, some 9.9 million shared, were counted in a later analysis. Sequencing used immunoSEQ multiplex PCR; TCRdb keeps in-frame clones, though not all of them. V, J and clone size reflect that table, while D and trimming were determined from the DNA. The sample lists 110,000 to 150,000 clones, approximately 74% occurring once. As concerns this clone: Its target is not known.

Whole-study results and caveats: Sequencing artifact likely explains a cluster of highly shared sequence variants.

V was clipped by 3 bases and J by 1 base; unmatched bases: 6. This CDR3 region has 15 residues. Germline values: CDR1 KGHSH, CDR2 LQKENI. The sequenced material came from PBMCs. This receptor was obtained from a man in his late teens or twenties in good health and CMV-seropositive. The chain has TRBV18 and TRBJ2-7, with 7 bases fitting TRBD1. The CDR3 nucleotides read TGTGCCAGCTCACCCTTATCGGGACAGTCCTACGAGCAGTACTTC. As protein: CASSPLSGQSYEQYF. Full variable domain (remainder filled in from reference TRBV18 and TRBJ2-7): NAGVMQNPRHLVRRRGQEARLRCSPMKGHSHVYWYRQLPEEGLKFMVYLQKENIIDESGMPKERFSAEFPKEGPSILRIQQVVRGDSAAYFCASSPLSGQSYEQYFGPGTRLTVT.